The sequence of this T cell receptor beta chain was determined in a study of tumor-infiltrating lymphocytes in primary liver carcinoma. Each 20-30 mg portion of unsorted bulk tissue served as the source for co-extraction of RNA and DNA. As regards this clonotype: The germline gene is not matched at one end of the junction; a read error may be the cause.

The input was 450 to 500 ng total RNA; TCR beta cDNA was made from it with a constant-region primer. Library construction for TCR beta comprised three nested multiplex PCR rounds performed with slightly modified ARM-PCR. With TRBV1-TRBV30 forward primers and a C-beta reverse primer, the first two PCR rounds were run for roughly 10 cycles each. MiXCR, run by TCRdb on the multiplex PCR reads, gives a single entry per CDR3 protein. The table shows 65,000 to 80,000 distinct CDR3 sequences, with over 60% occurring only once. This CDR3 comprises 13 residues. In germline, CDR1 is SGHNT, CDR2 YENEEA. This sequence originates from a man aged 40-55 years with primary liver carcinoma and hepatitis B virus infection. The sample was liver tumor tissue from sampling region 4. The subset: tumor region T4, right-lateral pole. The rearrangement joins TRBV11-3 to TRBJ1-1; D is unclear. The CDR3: CTSSFAVGTEAFF. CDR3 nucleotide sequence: TGTACCAGCAGCTTTGCAGTGGGGACTGAAGCTTTCTTT. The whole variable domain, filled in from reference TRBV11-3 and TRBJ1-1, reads EAGVVQSPRYKIIEKKQPVAFWCNPISGHNTLYWYLQNLGQGPELLIRYENEEAVDDSQLPKDRFSAERLKGVDSTLKIQPAELGDSAVYLCTSSFAVGTEAFFGQGTRLTVV.